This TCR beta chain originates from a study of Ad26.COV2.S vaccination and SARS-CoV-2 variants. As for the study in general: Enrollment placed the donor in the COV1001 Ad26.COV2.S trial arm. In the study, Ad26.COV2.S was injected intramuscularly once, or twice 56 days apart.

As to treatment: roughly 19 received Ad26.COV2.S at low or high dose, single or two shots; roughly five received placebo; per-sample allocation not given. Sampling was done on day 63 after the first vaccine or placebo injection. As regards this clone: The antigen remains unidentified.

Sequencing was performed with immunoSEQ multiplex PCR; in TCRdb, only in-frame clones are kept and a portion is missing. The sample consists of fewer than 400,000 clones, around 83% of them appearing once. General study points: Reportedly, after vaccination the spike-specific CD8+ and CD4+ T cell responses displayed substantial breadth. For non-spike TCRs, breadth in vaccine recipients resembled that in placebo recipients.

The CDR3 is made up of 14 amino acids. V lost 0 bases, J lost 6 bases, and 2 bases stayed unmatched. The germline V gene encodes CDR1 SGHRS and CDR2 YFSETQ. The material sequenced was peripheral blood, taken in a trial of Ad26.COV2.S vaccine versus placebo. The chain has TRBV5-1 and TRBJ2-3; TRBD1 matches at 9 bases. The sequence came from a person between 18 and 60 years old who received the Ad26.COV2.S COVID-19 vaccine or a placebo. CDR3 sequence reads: CASSLGDRADTQYF. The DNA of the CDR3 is TGCGCCAGCAGCTTGGGGGACAGGGCTGATACGCAGTATTTT.